These 4 T cell receptor beta chains were all obtained from the same sample, sequenced in a study of shared clonotypes between healthy human individuals. Assay used: immunoSEQ multiplex PCR; TCRdb lists only in-frame clones, some missing. The sample yields 2,100,000 or so clones, 90% to 96% seen once. What was sequenced was naive CD4+ T cells sorted from blood. The subset denotes: CD45RA+ positively selected. The receptors were sampled from a man aged 18 to 29 in good health.

The V call is TRBV25-1, the J call TRBJ2-5, with 11 bases fitting TRBD1. The CDR3 loop spans 15 amino acids. J was trimmed by 4 bases and V by 4 bases; bases with no gene match: 5. From germline, CDR1 is MGHDK and CDR2 SYGVNS. CDR3 DNA: TGTGCCAGCAGTGTCGCCGGACAGGGGGCAGAGACCCAGTACTTC. Amino acids: CASSVAGQGAETQYF.

The rearrangement joins TRBV6-4 to TRBJ1-5, with 7 bases matching TRBD1. Germline assignment: CDR1 MRHNA and CDR2 SNTAGT. The CDR3 contains 13 residues. J was trimmed by 8 bases and V by 4 bases; bases with no gene match: 5. The CDR3 is CASSGNRGEPQHF. In nucleotides, the CDR3 is TGTGCCAGCAGTGGAAACAGGGGAGAGCCCCAGCATTTT.

The chain links TRBV7-2 to TRBJ2-3; D uncertain. The V gene's germline CDR1 is SGHTA and CDR2 FQGNSA. Trimming shortened V by 1 base and J by 5 bases, and 7 bases separated the two germline ends. The length of the CDR3 is 13 residues. Here the CDR3 reads CASSLVVGDTQYF. The CDR3 DNA is TGTGCCAGCAGCTTAGTGGTGGGAGATACGCAGTATTTT.

Comment on this clone: The identical CDR3 is also encoded by other nucleotide sequences in the sample. The chain combines TRBV28 with TRBJ1-4; possible D gene TRBD1, 6 bases. CDR1 is MDHEN and CDR2 is SYDVKM in the germline V gene. The CDR3 extends over 14 amino acids. Trimming took 2 bases from V and 7 from J, leaving 11 bases between them. CDR3 loop: CASSLPGVGEKLFF. In nucleotides, the CDR3 is TGTGCCAGCAGTTTACCAGGGGTGGGTGAAAAACTGTTTTTT. Full variable domain (rest looked up from reference TRBV28 and TRBJ1-4): DVKVTQSSRYLVKRTGEKVFLECVQDMDHENMFWYRQDPGLGLRLIYFSYDVKMKEKGDIPEGYSVSREKKERFSLILESASTNQTSMYLCASSLPGVGEKLFFGSGTQLSVL.